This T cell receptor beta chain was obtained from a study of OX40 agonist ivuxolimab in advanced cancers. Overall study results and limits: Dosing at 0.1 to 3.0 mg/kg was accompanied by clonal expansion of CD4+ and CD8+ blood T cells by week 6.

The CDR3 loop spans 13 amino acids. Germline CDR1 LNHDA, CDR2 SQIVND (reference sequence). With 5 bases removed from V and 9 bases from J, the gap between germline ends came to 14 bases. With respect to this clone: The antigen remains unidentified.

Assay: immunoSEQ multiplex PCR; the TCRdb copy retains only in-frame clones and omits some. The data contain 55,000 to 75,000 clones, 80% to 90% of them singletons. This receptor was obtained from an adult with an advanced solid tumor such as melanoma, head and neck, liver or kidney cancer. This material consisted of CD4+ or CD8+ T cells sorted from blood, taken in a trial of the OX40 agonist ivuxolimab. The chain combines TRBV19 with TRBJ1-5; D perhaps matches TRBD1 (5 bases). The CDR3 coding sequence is TGTGCCAGTAGTGTCCGGGGACCTGGGCCCCAGCATTTT. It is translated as CASSVRGPGPQHF.